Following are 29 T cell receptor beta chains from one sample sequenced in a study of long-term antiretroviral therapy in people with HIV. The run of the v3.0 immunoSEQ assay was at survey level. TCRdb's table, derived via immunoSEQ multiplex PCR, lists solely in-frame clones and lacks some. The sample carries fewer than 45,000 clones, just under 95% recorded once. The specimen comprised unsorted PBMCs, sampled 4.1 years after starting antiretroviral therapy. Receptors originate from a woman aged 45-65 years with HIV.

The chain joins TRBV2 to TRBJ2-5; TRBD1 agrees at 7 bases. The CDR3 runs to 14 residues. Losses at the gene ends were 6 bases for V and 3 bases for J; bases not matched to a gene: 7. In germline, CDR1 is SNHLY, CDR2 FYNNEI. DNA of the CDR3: TGTGCCAGCAGATACACCCAGGGGGAAGAGACCCAGTACTTC. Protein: CASRYTQGEETQYF.

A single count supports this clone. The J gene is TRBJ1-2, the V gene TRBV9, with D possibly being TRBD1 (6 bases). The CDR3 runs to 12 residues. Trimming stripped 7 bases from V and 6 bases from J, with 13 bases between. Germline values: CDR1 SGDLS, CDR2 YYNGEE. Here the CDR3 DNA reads TGTGCCAGCCGTACAGGGCGCGATGGCTACACCTTC. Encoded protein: CASRTGRDGYTF.

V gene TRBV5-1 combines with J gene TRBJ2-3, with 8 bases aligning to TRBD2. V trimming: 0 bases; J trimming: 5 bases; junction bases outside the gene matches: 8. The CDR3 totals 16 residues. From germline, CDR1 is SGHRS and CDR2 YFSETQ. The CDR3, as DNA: TGCGCCAGCAGCTTGGCGGGGGGGCCGAGGGGAGATACGCAGTATTTT. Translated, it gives CASSLAGGPRGDTQYF.

CDR3 DNA sequence: TGTGCCAGCGGCCCTAGCGGGGCTAACGAGCAGTACTTC. Translating gives CASGPSGANEQYF. The gene calls are TRBV12-1 and TRBJ2-7; the table's D call of TRBD2 was not tested on the DNA. TRBV12-1 is flagged as a pseudogene. The length of the CDR3 is 13 residues.

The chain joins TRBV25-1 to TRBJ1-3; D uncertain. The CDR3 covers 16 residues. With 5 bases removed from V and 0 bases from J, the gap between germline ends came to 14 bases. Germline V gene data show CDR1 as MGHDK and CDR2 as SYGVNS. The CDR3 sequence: CASSPAARGSGNTIYF. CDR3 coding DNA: TGTGCCAGCAGTCCCGCGGCCCGGGGCTCTGGAAACACCATATATTTT.

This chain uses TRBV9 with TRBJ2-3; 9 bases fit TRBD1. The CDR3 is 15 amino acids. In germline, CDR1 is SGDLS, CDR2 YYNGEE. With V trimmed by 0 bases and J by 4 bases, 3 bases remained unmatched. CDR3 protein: CASSVGQGVSDTQYF. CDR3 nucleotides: TGTGCCAGCAGCGTAGGACAGGGGGTATCAGATACGCAGTATTTT. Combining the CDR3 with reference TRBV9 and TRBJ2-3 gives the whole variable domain DSGVTQTPKHLITATGQRVTLRCSPRSGDLSVYWYQQSLDQGLQFLIQYYNGEERAKGNILERFSAQQFPDLHSELNLSSLELGDSALYFCASSVGQGVSDTQYFGPGTRLTVL.

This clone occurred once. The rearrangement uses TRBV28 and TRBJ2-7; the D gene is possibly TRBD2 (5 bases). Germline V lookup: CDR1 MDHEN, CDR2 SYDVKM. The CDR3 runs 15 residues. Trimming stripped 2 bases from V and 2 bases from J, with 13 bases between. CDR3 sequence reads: CASSLAGLTTYEQYF. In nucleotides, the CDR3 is TGTGCCAGCAGTTTAGCAGGACTCACAACCTACGAGCAGTACTTC. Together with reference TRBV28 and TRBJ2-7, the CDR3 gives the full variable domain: DVKVTQSSRYLVKRTGEKVFLECVQDMDHENMFWYRQDPGLGLRLIYFSYDVKMKEKGDIPEGYSVSREKKERFSLILESASTNQTSMYLCASSLAGLTTYEQYFGPGTRLTVT.

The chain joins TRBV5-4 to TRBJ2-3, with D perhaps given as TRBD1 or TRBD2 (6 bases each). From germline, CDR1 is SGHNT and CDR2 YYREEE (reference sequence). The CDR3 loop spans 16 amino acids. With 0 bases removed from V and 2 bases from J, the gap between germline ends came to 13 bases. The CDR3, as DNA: TGTGCCAGCAGCTTGGGGTCGGGGGCCTTCACAGATACGCAGTATTTT. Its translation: CASSLGSGAFTDTQYF.

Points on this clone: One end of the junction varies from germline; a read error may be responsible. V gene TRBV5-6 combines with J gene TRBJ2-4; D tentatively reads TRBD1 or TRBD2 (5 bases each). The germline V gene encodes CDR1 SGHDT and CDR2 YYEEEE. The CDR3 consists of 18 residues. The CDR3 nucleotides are TGTGCCAGCACCTTGAAAACCGGGACCTTCGATGGCAAAAACATTCAGTACTTC. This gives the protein CASTLKTGTFDGKNIQYF.

The CDR3 DNA is TGCAGCGTTACAATGTACAGGGAGACCGGGGAGCTGTTTTTT. This encodes CSVTMYRETGELFF. The V gene is TRBV29-1, the J gene TRBJ2-2; D is possibly TRBD1 (6 bases). From germline, CDR1 is SQVTM and CDR2 ANQGSEA. The CDR3 covers 14 residues. Trimming left V 5 bases short and J 5 bases short, with 15 bases between.

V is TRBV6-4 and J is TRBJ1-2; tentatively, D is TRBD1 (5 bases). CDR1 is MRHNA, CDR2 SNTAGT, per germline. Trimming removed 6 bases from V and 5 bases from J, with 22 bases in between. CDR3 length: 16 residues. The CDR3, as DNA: TGTGCCAGCAGGCACGCGGCAGGAGGACACTCATATGGCTACACCTTC. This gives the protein CASRHAAGGHSYGYTF.

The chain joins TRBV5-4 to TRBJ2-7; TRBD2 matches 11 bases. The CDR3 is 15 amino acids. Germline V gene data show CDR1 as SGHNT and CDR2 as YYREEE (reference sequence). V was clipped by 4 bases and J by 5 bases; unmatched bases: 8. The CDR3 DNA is TGTGCCAGCAGCCGACGCCCGGGACTAGCGGACGAGCAGTACTTC. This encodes CASSRRPGLADEQYF.

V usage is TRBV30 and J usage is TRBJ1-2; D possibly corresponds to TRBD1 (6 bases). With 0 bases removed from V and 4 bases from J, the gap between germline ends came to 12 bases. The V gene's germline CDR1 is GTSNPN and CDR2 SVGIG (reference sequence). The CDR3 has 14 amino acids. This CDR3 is CAWSVGAGAYGYTF. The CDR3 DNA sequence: TGTGCCTGGAGTGTAGGTGCAGGGGCCTATGGCTACACCTTC.

In nucleotides, the CDR3 is TGTGCCAGCAGCTCGAACAATTCACCCCTCCACTTT. Translated: CASSSNNSPLHF. This chain joins TRBV2 and TRBJ1-6; no firm D call. CDR3 size: 12 residues. V gave up 6 bases and J gave up 7 bases, with 7 bases separating them. Per the germline V gene, CDR1 is SNHLY and CDR2 is FYNNEI.

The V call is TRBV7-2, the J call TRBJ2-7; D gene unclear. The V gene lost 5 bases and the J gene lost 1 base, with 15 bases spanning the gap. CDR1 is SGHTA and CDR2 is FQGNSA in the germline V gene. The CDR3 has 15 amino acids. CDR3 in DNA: TGTGCCAGCAGCCGATCTTGGGCCGCGTCCTACGAGCAGTACTTC. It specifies CASSRSWAASYEQYF.

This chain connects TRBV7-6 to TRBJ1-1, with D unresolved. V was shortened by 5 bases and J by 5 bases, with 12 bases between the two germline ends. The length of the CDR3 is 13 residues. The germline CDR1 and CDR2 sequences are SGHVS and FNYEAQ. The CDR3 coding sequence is TGTGCCAGCAGCCCCGCGGCTTCGACTGAAGCTTTCTTT. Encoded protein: CASSPAASTEAFF.

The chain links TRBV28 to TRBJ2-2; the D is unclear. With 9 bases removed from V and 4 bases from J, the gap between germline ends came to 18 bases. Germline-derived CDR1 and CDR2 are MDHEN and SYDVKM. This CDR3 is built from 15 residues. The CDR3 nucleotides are TGTGCCAGTAATACCGTGGCCCTGAGCACCGGGGAGCTGTTTTTT. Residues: CASNTVALSTGELFF. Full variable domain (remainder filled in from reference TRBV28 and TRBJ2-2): DVKVTQSSRYLVKRTGEKVFLECVQDMDHENMFWYRQDPGLGLRLIYFSYDVKMKEKGDIPEGYSVSREKKERFSLILESASTNQTSMYLCASNTVALSTGELFFGEGSRLTVL.

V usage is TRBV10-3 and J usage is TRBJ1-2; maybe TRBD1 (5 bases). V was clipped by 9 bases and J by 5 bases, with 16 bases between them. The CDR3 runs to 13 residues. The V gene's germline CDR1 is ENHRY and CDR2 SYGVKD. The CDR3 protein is CAISTNEGYGYTF. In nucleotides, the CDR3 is TGTGCCATTTCTACAAATGAGGGGTATGGCTACACCTTC.

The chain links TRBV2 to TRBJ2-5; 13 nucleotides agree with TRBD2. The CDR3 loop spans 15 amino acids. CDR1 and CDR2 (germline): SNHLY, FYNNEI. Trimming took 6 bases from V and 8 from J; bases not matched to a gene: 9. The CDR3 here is CASRVTSGRPGTQYF. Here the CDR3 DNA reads TGTGCCAGCAGGGTGACTAGCGGGAGGCCCGGAACCCAGTACTTC.

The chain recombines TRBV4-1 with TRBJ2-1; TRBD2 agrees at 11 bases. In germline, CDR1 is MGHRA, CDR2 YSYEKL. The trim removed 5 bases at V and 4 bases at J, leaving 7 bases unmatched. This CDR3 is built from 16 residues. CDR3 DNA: TGCGCCAGCAGCTTCGCTGCTAGCGGGGGGTACAATGAGCAGTTCTTC. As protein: CASSFAASGGYNEQFF.

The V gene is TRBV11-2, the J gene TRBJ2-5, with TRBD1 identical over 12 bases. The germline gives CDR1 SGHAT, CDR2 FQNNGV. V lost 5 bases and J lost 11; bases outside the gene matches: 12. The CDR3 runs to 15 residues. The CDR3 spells CASSPDGTGGASQYF. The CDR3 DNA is TGTGCCAGCAGCCCAGATGGGACAGGGGGCGCGTCTCAGTACTTC.

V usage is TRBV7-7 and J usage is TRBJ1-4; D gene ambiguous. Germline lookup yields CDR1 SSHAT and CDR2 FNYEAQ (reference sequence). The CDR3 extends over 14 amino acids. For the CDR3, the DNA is TGTGCTAGGGCAAAAGACCCTACTAATGAAAAACTGTTTTTT. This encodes CARAKDPTNEKLFF.

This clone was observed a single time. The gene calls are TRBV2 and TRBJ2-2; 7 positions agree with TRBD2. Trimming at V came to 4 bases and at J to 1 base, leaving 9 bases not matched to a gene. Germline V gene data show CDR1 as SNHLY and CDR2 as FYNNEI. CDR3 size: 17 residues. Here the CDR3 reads CASSALPGLQNTGELFF. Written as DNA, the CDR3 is TGTGCCAGCAGTGCCCTTCCGGGACTACAGAACACCGGGGAGCTGTTTTTT.

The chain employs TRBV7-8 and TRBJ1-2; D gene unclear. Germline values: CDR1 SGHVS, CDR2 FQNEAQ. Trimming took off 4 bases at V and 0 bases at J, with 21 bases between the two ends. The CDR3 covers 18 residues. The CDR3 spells CASSSHQYGRQANYGYTF. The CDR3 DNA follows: TGTGCCAGCAGCTCACACCAATATGGCAGGCAAGCTAACTATGGCTACACCTTC.

The CDR3 reads CASSFPGGGNTIYF. The CDR3, as DNA: TGTGCCAGCAGCTTTCCCGGGGGCGGAAACACCATATATTTT. The J gene is TRBJ1-3, the V gene TRBV11-2; D perhaps matches TRBD1 (6 bases). The germline CDR1 and CDR2 sequences are SGHAT and FQNNGV. V dropped 3 bases and J dropped 4 bases, with 10 bases sitting between them. The CDR3 runs 14 residues.

The CDR3 reads CASGLTDRVRGDEQFF. The CDR3 region has the DNA TGTGCTAGTGGCCTAACCGACAGGGTCAGAGGGGATGAGCAGTTCTTC. The J gene is TRBJ2-1, the V gene TRBV12-5; 7 nucleotides align to TRBD1. CDR1 LGHNT and CDR2 FRNRAP come from the germline V gene. With 6 bases clipped from V and 8 bases from J, the junction kept 16 bases outside the gene matches. CDR3 length equals 16 residues. The entire variable domain, with the rest obtained from reference TRBV12-5 and TRBJ2-1, is as follows: DARVTQTPRHKVTEMGQEVTMRCQPILGHNTVFWYRQTMMQGLELLAYFRNRAPLDDSGMPKDRFSAEMPDATLATLKIQPSEPRDSAVYFCASGLTDRVRGDEQFFGPGTRLTVL.

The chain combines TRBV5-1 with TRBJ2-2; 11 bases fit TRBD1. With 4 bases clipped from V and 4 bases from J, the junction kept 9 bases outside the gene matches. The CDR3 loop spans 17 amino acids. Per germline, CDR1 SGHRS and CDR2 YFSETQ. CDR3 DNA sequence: TGCGCCAGCAGCCCGGATGGGACAGGGGGAATCACCGGGGAGCTGTTTTTT. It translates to CASSPDGTGGITGELFF.

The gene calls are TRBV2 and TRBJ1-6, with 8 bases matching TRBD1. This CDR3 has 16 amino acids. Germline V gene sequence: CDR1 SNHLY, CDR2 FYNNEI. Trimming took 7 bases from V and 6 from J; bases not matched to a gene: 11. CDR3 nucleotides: TGTGCCAGCACCCCGACCTGGACAGGGCCTAATTCACCCCTCCACTTT. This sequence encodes CASTPTWTGPNSPLHF. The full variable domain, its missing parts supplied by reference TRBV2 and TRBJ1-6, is EPEVTQTPSHQVTQMGQEVILRCVPISNHLYFYWYRQILGQKVEFLVSFYNNEISEKSEIFDDQFSVERPDGSNFTLKIRSTKLEDSAMYFCASTPTWTGPNSPLHFGNGTRLTVT.

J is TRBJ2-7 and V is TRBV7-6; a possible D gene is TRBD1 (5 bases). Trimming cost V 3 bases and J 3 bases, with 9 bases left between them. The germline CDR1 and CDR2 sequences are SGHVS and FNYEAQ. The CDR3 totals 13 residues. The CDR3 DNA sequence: TGTGCCAGCAGCTTCGACAGTTACTACGAGCAGTACTTC. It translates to CASSFDSYYEQYF.